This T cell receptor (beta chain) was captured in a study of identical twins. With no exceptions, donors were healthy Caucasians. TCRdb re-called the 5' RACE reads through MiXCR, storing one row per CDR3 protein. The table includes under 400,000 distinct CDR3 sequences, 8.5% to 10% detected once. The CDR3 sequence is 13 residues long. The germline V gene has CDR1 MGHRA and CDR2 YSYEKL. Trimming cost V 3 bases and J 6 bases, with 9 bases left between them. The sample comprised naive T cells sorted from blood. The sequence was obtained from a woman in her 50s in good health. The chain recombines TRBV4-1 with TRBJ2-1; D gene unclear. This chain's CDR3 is CASSHDVRNEQFF. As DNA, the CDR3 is TGCGCCAGCAGCCACGACGTCCGCAATGAGCAGTTCTTC.